What follows are 13 T cell receptor beta chains derived from one specimen sequenced in a study of OX40 agonist ivuxolimab in advanced cancers. The method was immunoSEQ multiplex PCR; TCRdb's version includes in-frame clones alone and lacks a portion of them. The data hold tens of thousands of clones, with around four fifths observed a single time. Sequencing was performed on CD4+ or CD8+ T cells sorted from blood, taken in a trial of the OX40 agonist ivuxolimab. All receptors come from an adult with an advanced solid tumor such as melanoma, head and neck, liver or kidney cancer.

The chain joins TRBV6-5 to TRBJ2-7; D remains ambiguous. Germline lookup yields CDR1 MNHEY and CDR2 SVGAGI. Trimming stripped 2 bases from V and 4 bases from J, with 9 bases between. CDR3 length: 13 residues. This CDR3 reads CASSYGSGYEQYF. Written as DNA, the CDR3 is TGTGCCAGCAGTTACGGGTCCGGGTACGAGCAGTACTTC.

The chain combines TRBV2 with TRBJ2-7, with 7 bases aligning to TRBD2. Germline lookup yields CDR1 SNHLY and CDR2 FYNNEI. J was trimmed by 2 bases and V by 7 bases; bases with no gene match: 8. The CDR3 length is 14 residues. CDR3 DNA sequence: TGTGCCAGCACAGGGAGGGAACTCACCTACGAGCAGTACTTC. Its protein product is CASTGRELTYEQYF. Full variable domain (outside the CDR3, taken from reference TRBV2 and TRBJ2-7): EPEVTQTPSHQVTQMGQEVILRCVPISNHLYFYWYRQILGQKVEFLVSFYNNEISEKSEIFDDQFSVERPDGSNFTLKIRSTKLEDSAMYFCASTGRELTYEQYFGPGTRLTVT.

The chain uses TRBV7-9 and TRBJ1-6, with TRBD1 as a possible D gene (6 bases). The germline V gene has CDR1 SEHNR and CDR2 FQNEAQ (reference sequence). The CDR3 has 15 residues. V was clipped by 5 bases and J by 8 bases, with 16 bases between them. CDR3: CASSPQGTRDSPLHF. Here the CDR3 DNA reads TGTGCCAGCAGCCCCCAGGGGACGCGGGATTCACCCCTCCACTTT.

V gene TRBV10-3 combines with J gene TRBJ2-7; D gene unclear. The CDR3 length is 14 residues. V gave up 7 bases and J gave up 6 bases, with 19 bases separating them. CDR1 is ENHRY and CDR2 is SYGVKD in the germline V gene. CDR3 in amino acids: CAITKDRTVVEQYF. The CDR3 DNA reads TGTGCCATCACAAAAGACCGGACGGTGGTCGAGCAGTACTTC.

CDR3 nucleotide sequence: TGTGCCAGTAGTGTTACCCGGGACGAATACGAGCAGTACTTC. This translates into CASSVTRDEYEQYF. The chain links TRBV19 to TRBJ2-7; D assignment may be TRBD1 or TRBD2 (5 bases each). The V gene's germline CDR1 is LNHDA and CDR2 SQIVND (reference sequence). V lost 5 bases and J lost 4, with 15 bases in between. CDR3 length: 14 residues.

This clone has a single count. The chain is built from TRBV5-8 and TRBJ2-5; D is unclear. Germline CDR1 SGHTS, CDR2 YDEGEE. Trimming shortened V by 4 bases and J by 5 bases, and 18 bases separated the two germline ends. The CDR3 spans 15 residues. CDR3: CASSGDRYRAETQYF. The CDR3 coding sequence is TGTGCCAGCAGCGGTGACCGGTACCGGGCGGAGACCCAGTACTTC.

This clone was seen only a few times. This rearrangement joins TRBV4-2 to TRBJ2-7, with 12 bases aligning to TRBD2. CDR3 length equals 14 residues. Trimming took 8 bases from V and 6 from J; bases not matched to a gene: 8. Germline values: CDR1 LGHNA, CDR2 YNFKEQ. The DNA for the CDR3 is TGTGCCAGCCCTGGACTAGCGGGATCCCCCGAGCAGTACTTC. This sequence encodes CASPGLAGSPEQYF.

The chain carries TRBV14 and TRBJ2-3; maybe TRBD1 (6 bases). The CDR3 contains 14 residues. CDR1 and CDR2 (germline): SGHDN, FVKESK. V was cut by 2 bases and J by 6 bases, with 12 bases left in between. The CDR3 spells CASSQRQVPDTQYF. The CDR3 bases are TGTGCCAGCAGCCAACGACAGGTCCCCGATACGCAGTATTTT.

V usage is TRBV6-6 and J usage is TRBJ1-6; TRBD1 matches at 9 bases. Germline V gene sequence: CDR1 MNHNY, CDR2 SVGAGI (reference sequence). After removal of 6 bases from V and 9 bases from J, the junction contained 9 bases not matched to a gene. The CDR3 length is 15 residues. CDR3 in amino acids: CASSVSDRGGSPLHF. CDR3 nucleotides: TGTGCCAGCAGCGTCTCGGACAGGGGTGGTTCACCCCTCCACTTT.

The J gene is TRBJ1-5, the V gene TRBV10-3; no clear D. CDR1 is ENHRY, CDR2 SYGVKD, per germline. The CDR3 sequence is 13 residues long. V was pared by 4 bases and J by 5 bases, with 9 bases between. This chain's CDR3 is CAISAGTYQPQHF. CDR3 nucleotide sequence: TGTGCCATCAGTGCGGGCACCTATCAGCCCCAGCATTTT.

The chain employs TRBV11-3 and TRBJ1-5; tentative D call: TRBD1 (6 bases). Trimming removed 5 bases at V and 5 bases at J, with 10 bases between. In germline, CDR1 is SGHNT, CDR2 YENEEA. The CDR3 covers 13 residues. CDR3 in amino acids: CASSQDSDQPQHF. In nucleotides, the CDR3 is TGTGCCAGCAGCCAGGACAGTGATCAGCCCCAGCATTTT.

The chain recombines TRBV7-2 with TRBJ2-3, with 7 bases that match TRBD1. This CDR3 region has 15 residues. With V trimmed by 2 bases and J by 4 bases, 6 bases remained unmatched. Germline CDR1 and CDR2: SGHTA and FQGNSA. CDR3 region: CASSLTRDRADTQYF. In DNA form, the CDR3 reads TGTGCCAGCAGCTTAACCCGGGACAGAGCAGATACGCAGTATTTT.

This clone was observed a few times. The chain employs TRBV6-7 and TRBJ2-5, with D unresolved. TRBV6-7 is known as an ORF, though its function is uncertain. CDR3 length: 14 residues. Trimming pared 2 bases from V and 5 bases from J, leaving 12 bases between. CDR3 region: CASSYPGGSETQYF. The CDR3 nucleotides read TGTGCCAGCAGTTACCCCGGTGGGTCGGAGACCCAGTACTTC.